The following is a TCR beta chain sequence with its context. Time point described: week 3, after first cycle of checkpoint inhibitor. The data were obtained in a study of blood T cell dynamics during melanoma immunotherapy. About the research overall: Patients with metastatic melanoma got pembrolizumab or nivolumab-ipilimumab as first-line care.

CDR1 is MRHNA and CDR2 is SNTAGT in the germline V gene. Trimming pared 4 bases from V and 7 bases from J, leaving 13 bases between. The CDR3 runs 13 residues. Method: immunoSEQ multiplex PCR; TCRdb's copy keeps in-frame clones and lacks some. The data contain about 12,000 clones, around nine tenths of them seen just once; the ten biggest clones take up 4%. The specimen comprised blood, sampled from a patient treated with checkpoint blockade. The TCR originated in a human donor with melanoma. The rearrangement joins TRBV6-4 to TRBJ1-2, with D possibly matching TRBD1 (6 bases). The CDR3 spells CASSVTGRSGYTF. In DNA form, the CDR3 reads TGTGCCAGCAGTGTCACAGGGAGAAGTGGCTACACCTTC.